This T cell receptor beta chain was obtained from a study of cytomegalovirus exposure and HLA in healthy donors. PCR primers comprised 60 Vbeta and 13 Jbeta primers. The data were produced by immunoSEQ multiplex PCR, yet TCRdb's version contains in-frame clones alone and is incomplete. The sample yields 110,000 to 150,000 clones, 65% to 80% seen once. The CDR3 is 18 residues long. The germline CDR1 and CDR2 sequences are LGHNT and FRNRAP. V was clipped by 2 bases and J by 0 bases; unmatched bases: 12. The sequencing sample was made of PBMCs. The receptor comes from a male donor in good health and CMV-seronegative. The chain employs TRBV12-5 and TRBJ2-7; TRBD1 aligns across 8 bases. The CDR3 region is CASGLFSQQGGTSYEQYF. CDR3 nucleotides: TGTGCTAGTGGTTTGTTTTCTCAACAGGGGGGAACCTCCTACGAGCAGTACTTC.